This TCR beta chain was recovered during a study of Ad26.COV2.S vaccination and SARS-CoV-2 variants. Study outcomes and limitations: Participants given vaccine showed non-spike TCR breadth similar to that of placebo recipients.

Of note for this clone: Its antigen is as yet unknown.

The CDR3 loop spans 16 amino acids. Unmatched junction bases numbered 7, after V lost 0 bases and J lost 3 bases. Germline loops: CDR1 SGDLS, CDR2 YYNGEE. The sample's treatment: about 20 received Ad26.COV2.S at low or high dose, single or two shots; about 5 received placebo; per-sample allocation not given. Sampling was done on day 63 after the first vaccine or placebo injection. The assay was immunoSEQ multiplex PCR, and TCRdb's table has in-frame clones only and misses some. The data show approximately 350,000 clones, roughly 84% seen once. The V gene is TRBV9, the J gene TRBJ2-3; TRBD2 matches at 7 bases. The sample in question was peripheral blood, obtained in a trial of Ad26.COV2.S vaccine versus placebo. The TCR originated in a person between 18 and 65 years old who received the Ad26.COV2.S COVID-19 vaccine or a placebo. The DNA of the CDR3 is TGTGCCAGCAGCGTAGGAGGGCAGGGAGGGACAGATACGCAGTATTTT. It specifies CASSVGGQGGTDTQYF.